The entry below gives a single T cell receptor (beta chain) sequence along with its context. As yet, its antigen is unknown. It was with 60 Vbeta and 13 Jbeta primers that the PCR ran. Sequencing used immunoSEQ multiplex PCR; TCRdb keeps in-frame clones, though not all of them. The sample gives tens of thousands of clones, roughly 81% of which show up once; around 5.6% is in the top ten. Germline lookup yields CDR1 MNHEY and CDR2 SMNVEV (reference sequence). Trimming cost V 6 bases and J 1 base, with 10 bases left between them. CDR3 length: 13 residues. This entry belongs to a study of cytomegalovirus exposure and HLA in healthy donors. Study-level points and caveats: CMV serostatus was the sole immune exposure data available. When a later analysis compared HLA-associated TCR beta chains with equally common others, the HLA-associated chains turned out to be more clonally expanded and to have lower generation probabilities. By HLA locus, TCR association rates varied in a later analysis, with DRB1 showing the most and HLA-C the fewest. Previously analyzed data showed that most TCR beta V segments were productive at a frequency of about 87% or about 30%.

This clonotype was sampled from a young woman in good health and CMV-seropositive. This chain connects TRBV27 to TRBJ2-7; tentatively, D is TRBD1 (6 bases). The sample taken for sequencing was PBMCs. This CDR3 reads CASRPDSSYEQYF. The CDR3, as DNA: TGTGCCAGCAGGCCGGACAGTTCCTACGAGCAGTACTTC.